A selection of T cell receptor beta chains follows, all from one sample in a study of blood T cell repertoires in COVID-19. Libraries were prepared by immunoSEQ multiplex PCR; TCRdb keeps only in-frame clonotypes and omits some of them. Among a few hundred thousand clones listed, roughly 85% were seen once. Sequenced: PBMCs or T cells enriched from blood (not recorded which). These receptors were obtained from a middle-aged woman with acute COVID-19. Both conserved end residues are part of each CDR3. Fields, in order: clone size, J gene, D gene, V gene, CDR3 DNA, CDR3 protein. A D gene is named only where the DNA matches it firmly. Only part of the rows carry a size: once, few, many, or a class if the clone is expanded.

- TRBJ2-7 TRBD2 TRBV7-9 TGTGCCAGCAGCGGGTTTGGGTCTAGCGGGAGAGTGAGCGAGCAGTACTTC CASSGFGSSGRVSEQYF
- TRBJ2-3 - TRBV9 TGTGCCAGCAGCGTAGAAGACACTCGTGCGCAGTATTTT CASSVEDTRAQYF
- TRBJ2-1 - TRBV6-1 TGTGCCAGCAGTGAAAATACAGCTACCTACAATGAGCAGTTCTTC CASSENTATYNEQFF
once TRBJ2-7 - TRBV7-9 TGTGCCAGCAGCTTAATGGGGCCGCCGGCGGTCGAGCAGTACTTC CASSLMGPPAVEQYF
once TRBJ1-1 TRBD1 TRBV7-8 TGTGCCAGCAGCTCACAGGGGGCGCGGGTGAACACTGAAGCTTTCTTT CASSSQGARVNTEAFF
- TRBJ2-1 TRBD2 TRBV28 TGTGCCAGCAGTTCTACTAGCGGGTCCTACAATGAGCAGTTCTTC CASSSTSGSYNEQFF
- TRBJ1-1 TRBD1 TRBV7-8 TGTGCCAGCAGCGGGGGACAGGGGGCTCTCACTGAAGCTTTCTTT CASSGGQGALTEAFF
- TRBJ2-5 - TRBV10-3 TGTGCCATCAGTGAGCGAGACTCCCAAGAGACCCAGTACTTC CAISERDSQETQYF
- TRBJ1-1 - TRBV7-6 TGTGCCAGCAGCTCTACAGGGCTCTTGAACACTGAAGCTTTCTTT CASSSTGLLNTEAFF
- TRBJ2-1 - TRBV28 TGTGCCAGCAGTTATAGCGGTACATCCAATGAGCAGTTCTTC CASSYSGTSNEQFF
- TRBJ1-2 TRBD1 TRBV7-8 TGTGCCAGCAGCTTCCGGACAGGGGTGGGTGGCTACACCTTC CASSFRTGVGGYTF
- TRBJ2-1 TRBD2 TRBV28 TGTGCCAGCAGTGCATCACTAGCGGGAGGGTACAATGAGCAGTTCTTC CASSASLAGGYNEQFF
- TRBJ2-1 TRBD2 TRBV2 TGTGCCAGCAGTGAAGTTGGATTGACTAGCGGGGTTTCGGTTAGCTCCTACAATGAGCAGTTCTTC CASSEVGLTSGVSVSSYNEQFF
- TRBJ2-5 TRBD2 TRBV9 TGTGCCAGCAGCGCAGGGCCAGGACTAGCGGGACAGAGATCTGAAGAGACCCAGTACTTC CASSAGPGLAGQRSEETQYF
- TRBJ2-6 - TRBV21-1 TGTGCCAGCAGCATAGGGGCAGGGGGCCACTCTGGGGCCAACGTCCTGACTTTC CASSIGAGGHSGANVLTF
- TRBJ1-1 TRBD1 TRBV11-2 TGTGCCAGCACACCGGGACAGGACCTATGGAACACTGAAGCTTTCTTT CASTPGQDLWNTEAFF
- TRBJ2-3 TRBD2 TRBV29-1 TGCAGCGTCCTGGGGGAGGCGGGGGTCACAGATACGCAGTATTTT CSVLGEAGVTDTQYF
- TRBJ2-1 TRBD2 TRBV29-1 TGCAGCGGGACCGGGGCTAGCGGGCTCACCTACAATGAGCAGTTCTTC CSGTGASGLTYNEQFF
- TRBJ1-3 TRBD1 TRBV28 TGTGCCAGCAGTCAGGACAGGGGGCTTAACTCTGGAAACACCATATATTTT CASSQDRGLNSGNTIYF
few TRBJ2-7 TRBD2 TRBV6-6 TGTGCCAGCAGTCTGGCGACCTCTAGCGGGAGGACCTACGAGCAGTACTTC CASSLATSSGRTYEQYF
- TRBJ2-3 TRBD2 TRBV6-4 TGTGCCAGCAGCCGGGACTACCCAGATACGCAGTATTTT CASSRDYPDTQYF
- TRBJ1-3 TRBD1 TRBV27 TGTGCCAGCAGTTCGGGACAGGGGGTTAGAAACACCATATATTTT CASSSGQGVRNTIYF
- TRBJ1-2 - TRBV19 TGTGCCTCACGACGGACAGCTGGACATGGCTACACCTTC CASRRTAGHGYTF
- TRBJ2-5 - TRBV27 TGTGCCAGCAGTGGGACTCTCATGGGGGAGACCCAGTACTTC CASSGTLMGETQYF
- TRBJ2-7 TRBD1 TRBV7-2 TGTGCCAGCAGCCCCGGGACAGGAGGATCCTACGAGCAGTACTTC CASSPGTGGSYEQYF
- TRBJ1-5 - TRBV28 TGTGCCAGTCAATTTTTGTCCCCCAGGGGCGGGCAGCCCCAGCATTTT CASQFLSPRGGQPQHF
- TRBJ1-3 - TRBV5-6 TGTGCCAGCAGCTTGGGCGGGCCCCTGGGTGGAAACACCATATATTTT CASSLGGPLGGNTIYF
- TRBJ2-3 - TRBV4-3 TGCGCCAGTTCCCCGGAAGGAGGCACAGATACGCAGTATTTT CASSPEGGTDTQYF
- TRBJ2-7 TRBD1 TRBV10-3 TGTGCCATAAGAGGGACAGGGAATGACGAGCAGTACTTC CAIRGTGNDEQYF
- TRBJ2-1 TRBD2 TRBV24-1 TGTGCCACCAGTGATTTAGGACTAGCGGGCTCCTACAATGAGCAGTTCTTC CATSDLGLAGSYNEQFF
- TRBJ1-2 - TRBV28 TGTGCCAGCAGTTCGCAACCGCGGGGGGGCTATGGCTACACCTTC CASSSQPRGGYGYTF
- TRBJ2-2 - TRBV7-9 TGTGCCAGCAGCTTAGACTTCACCGGGGAGCTGTTTTTT CASSLDFTGELFF
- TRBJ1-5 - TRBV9 TGTGCCAGCAGCGTAGGCCAGGGAGGGAATCAGCCCCAGCATTTT CASSVGQGGNQPQHF
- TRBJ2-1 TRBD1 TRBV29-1 TGCAGCGTCAACAGGGGTGGACACAATGAGCAGTTCTTC CSVNRGGHNEQFF
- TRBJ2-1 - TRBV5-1 TGCGCCAGCAGCTTGGTCCTGCGGGGATCCTACAATGAGCAGTTCTTC CASSLVLRGSYNEQFF
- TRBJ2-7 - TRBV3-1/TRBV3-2 TGTGCCAGCAGCCAACAGGGTTACGAGCAGTACTTC CASSQQGYEQYF
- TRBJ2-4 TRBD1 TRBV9 TGTGCCAGCAGTGGACAGGGAGAAACCAAAAACATTCAGTACTTC CASSGQGETKNIQYF
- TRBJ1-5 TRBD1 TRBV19 TGTGCCAGTAGTCCAGAGACAGGGGATAGCAATCAGCCCCAGCATTTT CASSPETGDSNQPQHF
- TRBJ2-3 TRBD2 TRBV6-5 TGTGCCAGCAGTAGGGCGGGAGTCACAGATACGCAGTATTTT CASSRAGVTDTQYF
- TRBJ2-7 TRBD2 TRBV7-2 TGTGCCAGCAGCTTAGCTCAGGGAACTAGCGGGAGGGGCGAGCAGTACTTC CASSLAQGTSGRGEQYF
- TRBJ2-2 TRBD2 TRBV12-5 TGTGCTAGTGGTTTGGTACTAGCGGCCAAGTCCGGGGAGCTGTTTTTT CASGLVLAAKSGELFF
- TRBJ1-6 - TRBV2 TGTGCCAGCAGCGCAGTCCTGGCTAATTCACCCCTCCACTTT CASSAVLANSPLHF
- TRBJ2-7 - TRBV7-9 TGTGCCAGCAGCTTATTGGGGACGGCAGGGGACGAGCAGTACTTC CASSLLGTAGDEQYF
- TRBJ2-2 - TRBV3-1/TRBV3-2 TGTGCCAGCAGTCCCCCAGCCGGGGAGCTGTTTTTT CASSPPAGELFF
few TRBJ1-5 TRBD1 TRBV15 TGTGCCACCAGCAGAGTAGGGGGCTATAGCAATCAGCCCCAGCATTTT CATSRVGGYSNQPQHF
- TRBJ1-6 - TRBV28 TGTGCCAGCAGTACCGACGGCGGGGATTCACCCCTCCACTTT CASSTDGGDSPLHF
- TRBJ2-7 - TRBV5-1 TGCGCCAGCAGCTTCTACCCGGACAGCTCCTACGAGCAGTACTTC CASSFYPDSSYEQYF
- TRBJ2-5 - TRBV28 TGTGCCAGCAGCGCCGACAGGACACCTTTTGTTCAAGAGACCCAGTACTTC CASSADRTPFVQETQYF
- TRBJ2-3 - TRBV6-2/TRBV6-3 TGTGCCAGCAGTCTTATAAGGGGGACGCAGTATTTT CASSLIRGTQYF
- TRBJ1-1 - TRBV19 TGTGCCAGTAGTAACGGTATGCAGGGAAAGGCTTTCTTT CASSNGMQGKAFF
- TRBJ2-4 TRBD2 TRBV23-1 TGCGCCAGCATGGGGACTAGCGGGACTCTACTTCTAAACATTCAGTACTTC CASMGTSGTLLLNIQYF
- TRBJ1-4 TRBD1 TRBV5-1 TGCGCCAGCAGCTTGAAGGGGGCTACTAATGAAAAACTGTTTTTT CASSLKGATNEKLFF
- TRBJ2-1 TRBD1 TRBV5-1 TGCGCCAGCAGCTTTGGGACAGGGACCAATGAGCAGTTCTTC CASSFGTGTNEQFF
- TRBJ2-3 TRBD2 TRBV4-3 TGCGCCAGCAGCCAAGAACTGACTAGCTCAGGGTCAGATACGCAGTATTTT CASSQELTSSGSDTQYF
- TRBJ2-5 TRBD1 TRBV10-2 TGCGCCAGCAGATCCCCCGGGACAGGGGATGAGACCCAGTACTTC CASRSPGTGDETQYF
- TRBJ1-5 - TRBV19 TGTGCCAGTAGCCCGAGGAGGGGGGGCTCTAGCAATCAGCCCCAGCATTTT CASSPRRGGSSNQPQHF